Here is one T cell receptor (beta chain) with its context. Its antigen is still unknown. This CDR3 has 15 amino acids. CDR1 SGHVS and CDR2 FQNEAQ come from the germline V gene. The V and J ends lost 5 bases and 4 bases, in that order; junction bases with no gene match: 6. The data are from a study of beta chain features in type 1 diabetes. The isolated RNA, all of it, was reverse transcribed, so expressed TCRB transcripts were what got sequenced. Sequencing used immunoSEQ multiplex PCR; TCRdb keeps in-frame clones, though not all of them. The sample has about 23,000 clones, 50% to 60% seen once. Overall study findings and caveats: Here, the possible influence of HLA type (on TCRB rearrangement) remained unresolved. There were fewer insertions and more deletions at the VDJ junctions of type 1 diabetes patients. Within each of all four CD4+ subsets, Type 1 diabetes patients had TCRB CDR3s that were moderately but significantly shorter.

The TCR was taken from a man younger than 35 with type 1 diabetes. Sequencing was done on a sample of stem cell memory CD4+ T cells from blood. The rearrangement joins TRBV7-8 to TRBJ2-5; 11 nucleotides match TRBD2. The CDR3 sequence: CASSPSGGFGETQYF. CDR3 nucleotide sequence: TGTGCCAGCAGCCCTAGCGGGGGGTTCGGAGAGACCCAGTACTTC.